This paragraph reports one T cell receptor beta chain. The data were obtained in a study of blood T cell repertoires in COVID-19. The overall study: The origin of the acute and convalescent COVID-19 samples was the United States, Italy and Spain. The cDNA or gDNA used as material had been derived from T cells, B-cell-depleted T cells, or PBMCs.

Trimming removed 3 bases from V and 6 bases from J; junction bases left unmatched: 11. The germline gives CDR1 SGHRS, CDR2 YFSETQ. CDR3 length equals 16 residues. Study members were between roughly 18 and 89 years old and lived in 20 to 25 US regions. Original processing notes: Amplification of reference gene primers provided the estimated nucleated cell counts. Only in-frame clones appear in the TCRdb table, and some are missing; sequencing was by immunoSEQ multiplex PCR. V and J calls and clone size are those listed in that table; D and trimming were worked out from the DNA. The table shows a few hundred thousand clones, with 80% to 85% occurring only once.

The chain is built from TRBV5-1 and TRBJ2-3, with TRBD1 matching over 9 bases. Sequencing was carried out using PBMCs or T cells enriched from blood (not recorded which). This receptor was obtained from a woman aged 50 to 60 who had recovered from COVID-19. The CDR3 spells CASSSQPGQGWDTQYF. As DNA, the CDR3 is TGCGCCAGCAGCTCCCAGCCGGGACAGGGTTGGGATACGCAGTATTTT. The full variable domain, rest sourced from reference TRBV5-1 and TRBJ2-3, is KAGVTQTPRYLIKTRGQQVTLSCSPISGHRSVSWYQQTPGQGLQFLFEYFSETQRNKGNFPGRFSGRQFSNSRSEMNVSTLELGDSALYLCASSSQPGQGWDTQYFGPGTRLTVL.